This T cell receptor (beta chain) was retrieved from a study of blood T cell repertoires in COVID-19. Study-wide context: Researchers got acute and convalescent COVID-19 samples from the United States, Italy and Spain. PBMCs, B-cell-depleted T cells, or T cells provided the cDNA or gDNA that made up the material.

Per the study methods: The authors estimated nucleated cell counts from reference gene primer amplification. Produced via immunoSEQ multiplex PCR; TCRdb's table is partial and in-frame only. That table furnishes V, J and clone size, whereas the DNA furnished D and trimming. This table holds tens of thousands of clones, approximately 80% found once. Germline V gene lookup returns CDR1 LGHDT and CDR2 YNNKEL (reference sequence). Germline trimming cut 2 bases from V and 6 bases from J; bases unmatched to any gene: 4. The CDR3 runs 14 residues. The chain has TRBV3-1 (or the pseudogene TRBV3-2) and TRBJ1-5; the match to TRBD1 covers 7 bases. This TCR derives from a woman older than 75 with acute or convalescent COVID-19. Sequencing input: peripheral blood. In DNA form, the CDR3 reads TGTGCCAGCAGCCAACAGGGGGGCGGTCAGCCCCAGCATTTT. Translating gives CASSQQGGGQPQHF.